What follows are 12 T cell receptor beta chains derived from one specimen sequenced in a study of T cell responses to AZD1222 COVID-19 vaccine. Only in-frame clones appear in the TCRdb table, and some are missing; sequencing was by immunoSEQ multiplex PCR. Here the sample spans about 140,000 clones, about nine tenths being singletons. The source material was peripheral blood, sampled on day 0 of AZD1222 vaccination. Source of these receptors: an adult in good health.

The chain uses TRBV18 and TRBJ1-4, with TRBD1 as a possible D gene (6 bases). This CDR3 region has 16 residues. Germline assignment: CDR1 KGHSH and CDR2 LQKENI. V was trimmed by 6 bases and J by 6 bases, leaving 20 bases between them. The CDR3: CASSRGRSQGDEKLFF. CDR3 in DNA: TGTGCCAGCTCTCGCGGGCGGTCACAGGGCGATGAAAAACTGTTTTTT. Together with reference TRBV18 and TRBJ1-4, the CDR3 gives the full variable domain: NAGVMQNPRHLVRRRGQEARLRCSPMKGHSHVYWYRQLPEEGLKFMVYLQKENIIDESGMPKERFSAEFPKEGPSILRIQQVVRGDSAAYFCASSRGRSQGDEKLFFGSGTQLSVL.

V is TRBV27 and J is TRBJ2-7; D perhaps matches TRBD2 (6 bases). The CDR3 has 14 amino acids. Germline values: CDR1 MNHEY, CDR2 SMNVEV (reference sequence). The V and J ends lost 5 bases and 4 bases respectively, with 15 bases between them. The CDR3 loop reads CASSRGEGRYEQYF. The CDR3 DNA is TGTGCCAGCAGTAGGGGAGAGGGGAGGTACGAGCAGTACTTC.

This rearrangement joins TRBV7-9 to TRBJ2-1; 11 bases are shared with TRBD2. Germline V gives CDR1 SEHNR, CDR2 FQNEAQ (reference sequence). This CDR3 has 15 residues. V dropped 1 base and J dropped 6; count of bases not matched to a gene: 2. The CDR3 DNA reads as TGTGCCAGCAGCTTAGTACTAGCGGGGGTCAATGAGCAGTTCTTC. This codes for CASSLVLAGVNEQFF. Based on the CDR3 plus reference TRBV7-9 and TRBJ2-1, the full variable domain is DTGVSQNPRHKITKRGQNVTFRCDPISEHNRLYWYRQTLGQGPEFLTYFQNEAQLEKSRLLSDRFSAERPKGSFSTLEIQRTEQGDSAMYLCASSLVLAGVNEQFFGPGTRLTVL.

The gene calls are TRBV7-6 and TRBJ1-4; D is unclear. The germline V and J ends were trimmed by 5 bases and 2 bases, with 3 bases remaining between them. The germline V gene encodes CDR1 SGHVS and CDR2 FNYEAQ. This CDR3 spans 12 amino acids. CDR3 region: CASSPTNEKLFF. The DNA of the CDR3 is TGTGCCAGCAGCCCTACTAATGAAAAACTGTTTTTT.

This sequence joins TRBV18 and TRBJ1-5; 7 bases match TRBD1. Trimming removed 6 bases from V and 6 bases from J; junction bases left unmatched: 11. CDR1 and CDR2 from the germline V gene are KGHSH and LQKENI. CDR3 length: 15 residues. CDR3 sequence reads: CASSAGAGGTQPQHF. The CDR3 coding sequence is TGTGCCAGCTCCGCGGGGGCAGGGGGGACTCAGCCCCAGCATTTT.

The rearrangement links TRBV7-2 to TRBJ1-6; D not resolved. The length of the CDR3 is 14 residues. The V end lost 0 bases, the J end lost 7 bases, and 7 bases lay between the germline ends. Germline CDR1 reads SGHTA; CDR2 reads FQGNSA. In DNA form, the CDR3 reads TGTGCCAGCAGCTTAGCCGGGCCCAATTCACCCCTCCACTTT. As protein: CASSLAGPNSPLHF.

The chain uses TRBV6-4 and TRBJ2-3; no definite D call. The CDR3 spans 13 residues. CDR1 and CDR2 (germline): MRHNA, SNTAGT. The V end lost 0 bases, the J end lost 8 bases, and 9 bases lay between the germline ends. The CDR3 region is CASSDSRAATQYF. CDR3 in DNA: TGTGCCAGCAGTGACTCTCGCGCGGCTACGCAGTATTTT.

The chain couples TRBV11-2 to TRBJ1-4; the D is unclear. Germline values: CDR1 SGHAT, CDR2 FQNNGV. The CDR3 is 17 amino acids. V dropped 2 bases and J dropped 3 bases, with 16 bases sitting between them. CDR3 nucleotide sequence: TGTGCCAGCAGCTTACGGGGTCGGGCAGGACCTAATGAAAAACTGTTTTTT. Translated: CASSLRGRAGPNEKLFF.

This clone was detected once. The J gene is TRBJ1-2, the V gene TRBV3-1 (or the pseudogene TRBV3-2), with a possible D match to TRBD1 (5 bases). V was clipped by 0 bases and J by 3 bases, with 5 bases between them. The CDR3 sequence is 13 residues long. Germline values: CDR1 LGHDT, CDR2 YNNKEL (reference sequence). CDR3 protein: CASSQDRDYGYTF. The DNA for the CDR3 is TGTGCCAGCAGCCAAGACAGGGACTATGGCTACACCTTC.

The genes are TRBV5-8 and TRBJ2-1; 9 bases fit TRBD2. The CDR3 is 15 amino acids. From germline, CDR1 is SGHTS and CDR2 YDEGEE. J lost 3 bases, V lost 3 bases, and 4 bases had no gene match. The CDR3 sequence: CASSSVAGDYNEQFF. CDR3 nucleotide sequence: TGTGCCAGCAGCTCCGTAGCGGGAGACTACAATGAGCAGTTCTTC. Looking up the rest from reference TRBV5-8 and TRBJ2-1 gives the full variable domain: EAGVTQSPTHLIKTRGQQATLRCSPISGHTSVYWYQQALGLGLQFLLWYDEGEERNRGNFPPRFSGRQFPNYSSELNVNALELEDSALYLCASSSVAGDYNEQFFGPGTRLTVL.

In this sample, this clone turned up a few times. The V and J genes are TRBV12-3 or TRBV12-4 and TRBJ2-3, with D unclear. The CDR3 has 12 amino acids. V shed 5 bases and J shed 2 bases, with 5 bases lying between them. CDR3 sequence: CASSRSTDTQYF. The CDR3, as DNA: TGTGCCAGCAGTCGATCCACAGATACGCAGTATTTT.

This chain links TRBV12-3 or TRBV12-4 with TRBJ2-3; perhaps TRBD1 as D (6 bases). This CDR3 spans 12 amino acids. V was cut by 6 bases and J by 8 bases, with 12 bases left in between. The CDR3 sequence is CASSRGPSTQYF. The CDR3 DNA is TGTGCCAGCAGCAGGGGTCCGAGTACGCAGTATTTT.